This TCR beta chain appears in the sequencing data of a study of blood T cell repertoires in COVID-19. CDR1 and CDR2 (germline): KGHSH, LQKENI. J was trimmed by 0 bases and V by 6 bases; bases with no gene match: 6. The CDR3 runs 15 residues. In the authors' methods: Reference gene primer amplification gave nucleated cell count estimates. TCRdb's table, derived via immunoSEQ multiplex PCR, lists solely in-frame clones and lacks some. V and J calls plus clone size are reproduced from that table; the DNA served to infer D and trimming. The sample includes roughly 150,000 clones, around 89% seen only once; the top ten take approximately 10%.

The sequencing input was peripheral blood. The clonotype originates from an elderly woman with acute or convalescent COVID-19. J is TRBJ2-7 and V is TRBV18, with TRBD1 identical over 9 bases. Here the CDR3 reads CASSQGQGLSYEQYF. The CDR3 DNA reads TGTGCCAGCTCCCAGGGACAGGGCCTCTCCTACGAGCAGTACTTC.